This T cell receptor beta chain was sequenced during a study of technical replicates of blood from a few donors. The assay was immunoSEQ multiplex PCR, and TCRdb's table has in-frame clones only and misses some. The sample has roughly 70,000 clones, roughly 92% seen once. V lost 5 bases and J 6 bases, leaving 16 bases between the germline ends. The CDR3 length is 14 residues. CDR1 is SGHAT, CDR2 FQNNGV, per germline. The chain recombines TRBV11-2 with TRBJ1-1; weak D call: TRBD1 (5 bases). The receptor was derived from a human donor in good health. The specimen was T cells isolated from PBMCs. The CDR3 spells CASSPTFLGAEAFF. The CDR3 bases are TGTGCCAGCAGCCCCACCTTTTTAGGGGCTGAAGCTTTCTTT.